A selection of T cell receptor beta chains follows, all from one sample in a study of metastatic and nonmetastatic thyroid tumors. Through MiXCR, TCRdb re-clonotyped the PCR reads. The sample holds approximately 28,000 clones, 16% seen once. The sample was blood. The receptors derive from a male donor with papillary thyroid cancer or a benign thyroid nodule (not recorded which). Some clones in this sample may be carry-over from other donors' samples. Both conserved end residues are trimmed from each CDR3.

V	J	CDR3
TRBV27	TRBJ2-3	ASSLLLARGRGDTQY
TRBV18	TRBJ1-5	ASSPDRNQPQH
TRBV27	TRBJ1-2	ASSKGQGASGYT
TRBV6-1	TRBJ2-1	ASSAPTSGSWYNEQF
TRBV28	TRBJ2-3	ASSSPGHSTDTQY
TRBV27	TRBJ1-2	ASSEDRQGGGIYR
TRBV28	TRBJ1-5	ASSLSIRQPQH
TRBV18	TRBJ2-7	ASSPPGRSHEQY
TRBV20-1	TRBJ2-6	SARDLRRSSGANVLT
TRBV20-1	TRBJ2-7	SILPSLGYSYEQY
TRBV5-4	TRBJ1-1	ASSRLTGIVDTEAF
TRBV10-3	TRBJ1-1	AIRGQEWNTEAF
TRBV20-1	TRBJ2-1	SARGTGDYNEQF
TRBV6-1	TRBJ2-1	ASSEWYEREEF
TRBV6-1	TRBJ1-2	ASSADRANYGYT
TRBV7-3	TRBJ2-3	ASSRSPGATDTQY
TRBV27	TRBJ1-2	ASSHGRGGGYT
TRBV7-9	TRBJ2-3	ASNVPPRDAQY
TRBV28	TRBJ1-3	ASTQGVDTIY
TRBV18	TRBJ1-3	ASSPGSNSGNTIY
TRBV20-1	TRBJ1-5	SASYREDQPQH
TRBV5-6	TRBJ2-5	ASSWQETQY
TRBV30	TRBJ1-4	AWSWGRGVGNEKLF
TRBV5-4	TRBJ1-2	ASSLFSSDGYT
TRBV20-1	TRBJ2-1	SANPPRGWYNEQF
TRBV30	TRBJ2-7	AWSTGGRSVHEQY
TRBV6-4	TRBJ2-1	ASSDSSGGVYNEQF
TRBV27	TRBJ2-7	ASSFLGGLKNEQY
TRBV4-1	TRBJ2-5	ASSQQELAKRDAGTQY
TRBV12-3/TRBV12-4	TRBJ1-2	ASSPTLNYGYT
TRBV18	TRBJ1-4	ASSPAHLDLTNEKLF
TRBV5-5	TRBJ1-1	ASRIYTFVPVEAF
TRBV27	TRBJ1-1	ASSLSANTEAF
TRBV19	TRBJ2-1	ASNTFSGLGDRNDHF
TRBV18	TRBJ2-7	ATHSGDYEQY